Presented here are 16 T cell receptor beta chains from one specimen sequenced in a study of beta chain features in type 1 diabetes. Broader study findings: In all four CD4+ subsets, TCRB CDR3 length was significantly, moderately reduced in type 1 diabetes.

Antigen specificity for these receptors is unknown. The sequenced template was cDNA made from the entire isolated RNA. The data were produced by immunoSEQ multiplex PCR, yet TCRdb's version contains in-frame clones alone and is incomplete. The sample lists approximately 130,000 clones, around 15% occurring once. Sequenced input: central memory CD4+ T cells from blood. The receptor source for this set is a man between 18 and 29 years old with type 1 diabetes.

The chain combines TRBV27 with TRBJ2-2; D call uncertain. Germline V lookup: CDR1 MNHEY, CDR2 SMNVEV (reference sequence). The length of the CDR3 is 15 residues. Trimming took 4 bases from V and 1 from J, leaving 10 bases between them. Here the CDR3 reads CASSSLLRNTGELFF. The DNA for the CDR3 is TGTGCCAGCAGTTCTTTACTTCGGAACACCGGGGAGCTGTTTTTT.

This clone has just a few counts. This chain joins TRBV7-3 and TRBJ2-3, with 8 bases fitting TRBD1. V lost 1 base and J lost 3; bases outside the gene matches: 0. The germline gives CDR1 SGHTA, CDR2 FQGTGA. The CDR3 is made up of 14 amino acids. The CDR3 region has the DNA TGTGCCAGCAGCTTAAGACAGGGGACAGATACGCAGTATTTT. This encodes CASSLRQGTDTQYF. Looking up the rest from reference TRBV7-3 and TRBJ2-3 gives the full variable domain: GAGVSQTPSNKVTEKGKYVELRCDPISGHTALYWYRQSLGQGPEFLIYFQGTGAADDSGLPNDRFFAVRPEGSVSTLKIQRTERGDSAVYLCASSLRQGTDTQYFGPGTRLTVL.

The CDR3: CSFGGRSYTF. The DNA for the CDR3 is TGCAGTTTCGGTGGGAGGAGCTACACCTTC. V is TRBV20-1 and J is TRBJ1-2; unclear D gene. Trimming left V 8 bases short and J 9 bases short, with 13 bases between. The CDR3 has 10 residues. Germline CDR1 and CDR2: DFQATT and SNEGSKA (reference sequence).

Only a few counts were recorded for this clone. This chain uses TRBV5-8 with TRBJ2-7; D may be TRBD2 (6 bases). The V gene's germline CDR1 is SGHTS and CDR2 YDEGEE. Trimming stripped 4 bases from V and 0 bases from J, with 14 bases between. The CDR3 loop spans 15 amino acids. In nucleotides, the CDR3 is TGTGCCAGCAGCACGGGACTCCTCAGCTCCTACGAGCAGTACTTC. Its translation: CASSTGLLSSYEQYF.

This clone was observed a handful of times. This chain uses TRBV29-1 with TRBJ1-2, with 9 nucleotides matching TRBD1. The CDR3 runs to 13 residues. Looked up from germline, CDR1 is SQVTM and CDR2 is ANQGSEA. With 4 bases clipped from V and 3 bases from J, the junction kept 3 bases outside the gene matches. CDR3 DNA: TGCAGCGTTGCAACAGGGGGCGACTATGGCTACACCTTC. Its protein product is CSVATGGDYGYTF.

A few counts support this clone. The chain is built from TRBV28 and TRBJ1-6; 10 bases align to TRBD1. V gave up 5 bases and J gave up 8 bases; unmatched junction bases: 12. There are 17 residues in the CDR3. Germline lookup yields CDR1 MDHEN and CDR2 SYDVKM. The CDR3 DNA reads TGTGCCAGCAGTCCCCCGGGACAGGGGATTGTCCATTCACCCCTCCACTTT. Translation gives CASSPPGQGIVHSPLHF.

The sample holds many counts of this clone. This chain uses TRBV14 with TRBJ2-1; D is perhaps TRBD2 (5 bases). Trimming pared 4 bases from V and 8 bases from J, leaving 24 bases between. Germline CDR1 is SGHDN and CDR2 is FVKESK. This CDR3 comprises 17 residues. CDR3 DNA sequence: TGTGCCAGCAGCCGGCTAGCACCGGGTGAGGGATGGGATGAGCAGTTCTTC. Protein product: CASSRLAPGEGWDEQFF.

The chain employs TRBV5-4 and TRBJ2-5; 8 nucleotides match TRBD2. The CDR3 spans 15 residues. CDR1 and CDR2 (germline): SGHNT, YYREEE (reference sequence). V gave up 0 bases and J gave up 4 bases; unmatched junction bases: 5. CDR3 amino acids: CASSLARSGGETQYF. In nucleotides, the CDR3 is TGTGCCAGCAGCTTGGCCAGGAGCGGGGGAGAGACCCAGTACTTC.

The chain couples TRBV6-1 to TRBJ2-7; perhaps TRBD1 as D (6 bases). The CDR3 totals 14 residues. Germline CDR1 MNHNS, CDR2 SASEGT. V shed 4 bases and J shed 2 bases, with 12 bases lying between them. The CDR3 protein is CASSGDMGAYEQYF. The DNA of the CDR3 is TGTGCCAGCAGTGGGGACATGGGTGCCTACGAGCAGTACTTC.

The chain uses TRBV13 and TRBJ2-3; 8 nucleotides line up with TRBD2. Germline CDR1 is PRHDT and CDR2 is FYEKMQ (reference sequence). Trimming took 7 bases from V and 2 from J; bases not matched to a gene: 11. CDR3 size: 16 residues. The CDR3, as DNA: TGTGCCAGCATCCGAGGCGGGCGGGGGGACACAGATACGCAGTATTTT. Residues: CASIRGGRGDTDTQYF.

The chain joins TRBV11-2 to TRBJ2-1; no firm D call. V gave up 3 bases and J gave up 5 bases, with 11 bases separating them. The CDR3 is made up of 14 amino acids. CDR1 and CDR2 (germline): SGHAT, FQNNGV. The CDR3 nucleotides are TGTGCCAGCAGCTTCCGGGTGTCGGACAATGAGCAGTTCTTC. This translates into CASSFRVSDNEQFF.

The gene calls are TRBV29-1 and TRBJ2-7; TRBD1 aligns across 10 bases. V was clipped by 4 bases and J by 10 bases; unmatched bases: 19. The length of the CDR3 is 16 residues. Germline V gene sequence: CDR1 SQVTM, CDR2 ANQGSEA. CDR3 residues: CSVANPERTGGQGQYF. CDR3 nucleotides: TGCAGCGTTGCCAACCCTGAGAGGACAGGGGGGCAGGGTCAGTACTTC.

The chain employs TRBV30 and TRBJ1-2; D is unclear. From germline, CDR1 is GTSNPN and CDR2 SVGIG (reference sequence). Trimming took off 1 base at V and 8 bases at J, with 17 bases between the two ends. The CDR3 has 14 residues. CDR3 nucleotides: TGTGCCTGGAGTGGGAGGGTGTTGCTGCGAGGCTACACCTTC. It translates to CAWSGRVLLRGYTF.

This clone appeared once. The genes are TRBV7-9 and TRBJ1-5; D remains unclear. The germline V gene encodes CDR1 SEHNR and CDR2 FQNEAQ (reference sequence). V gave up 7 bases and J gave up 5 bases, with 9 bases separating them. The CDR3 consists of 12 residues. CDR3 loop: CASNEGYQPQHF. The CDR3 region has the DNA TGTGCCAGCAATGAGGGTTATCAGCCCCAGCATTTT.

CDR3 in DNA: TGCGCCAGCAGCCAAGAACCCACCTCCTACAATGAGCAGTTCTTC. This encodes CASSQEPTSYNEQFF. V usage is TRBV4-3 and J usage is TRBJ2-1; D is undetermined. Trimming stripped 0 bases from V and 0 bases from J, with 6 bases between. The CDR3 spans 15 residues. Looked up from germline, CDR1 is LGHNA and CDR2 is YSLEER.

V and J are TRBV9 and TRBJ1-4; D not certain. V shed 0 bases and J shed 8 bases, with 14 bases lying between them. CDR1 and CDR2 from the germline V gene are SGDLS and YYNGEE. This CDR3 region has 15 residues. CDR3 protein: CASSVEPGFSEKLFF. The CDR3 region has the DNA TGTGCCAGCAGCGTAGAGCCCGGGTTCAGCGAAAAACTGTTTTTT.